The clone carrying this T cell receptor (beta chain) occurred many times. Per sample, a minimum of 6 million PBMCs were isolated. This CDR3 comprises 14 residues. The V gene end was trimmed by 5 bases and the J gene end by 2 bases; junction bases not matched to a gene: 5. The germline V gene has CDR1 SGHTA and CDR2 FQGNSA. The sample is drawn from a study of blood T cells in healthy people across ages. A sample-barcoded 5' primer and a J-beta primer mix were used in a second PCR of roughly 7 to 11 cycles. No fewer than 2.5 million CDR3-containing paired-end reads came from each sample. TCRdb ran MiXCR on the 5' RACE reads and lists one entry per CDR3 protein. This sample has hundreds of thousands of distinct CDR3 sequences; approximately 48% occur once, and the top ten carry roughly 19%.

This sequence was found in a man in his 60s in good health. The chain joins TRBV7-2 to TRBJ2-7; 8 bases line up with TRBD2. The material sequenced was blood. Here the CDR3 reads CASSNLAGTYEQYF. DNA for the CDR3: TGTGCCAGCAGCAATCTAGCGGGTACCTACGAGCAGTACTTC.